This T cell receptor (beta chain) was identified during a study of naive and memory T cell subsets. Broader study findings: A few larger clonotypes appeared in naive repertoires, especially CD8, possibly memory cells re-expressing CD45RA.

For this clonotype: No antigen is known for it.

CMV status came from CD4+ T cell IFNgamma after overnight CMV lysate stimulation of fresh PBMCs. Cells stained for CD3, CD4, CD8, CD45RA and CD27 were sorted into four subsets. The germline V gene encodes CDR1 SGHRS and CDR2 YFSETQ. CDR3 size: 15 residues. V dropped 0 bases and J dropped 0 bases, with 8 bases sitting between them. The beta constant-region primer was an equimolar mix of two oligonucleotides covering TRBC1 and TRBC2. Four rounds of PCR amplified the ligated cDNA using nested alpha and beta constant-region primers plus SP2. Ligation attached a single-stranded oligonucleotide with a 12-nucleotide UMI and the SP2 primer to the cDNA 3' end. Each CDR3 protein is one row after TCRdb ran MiXCR on the UMI-ligation and nested PCR reads. The sample carries more than 95,000 distinct CDR3 sequences, about 14% recorded once.

This TCR came from a human donor in good health. Sequencing was carried out using naive CD8+ T cells from blood. The chain is built from TRBV5-1 and TRBJ2-3; TRBD1 might be the D (5 bases). For the CDR3, the DNA is TGCGCCAGCAGCTTGGGGGGCTCTAGCACAGATACGCAGTATTTT. Its protein product is CASSLGGSSTDTQYF.